This TCR beta chain was found in a study of a mutant IDH1 vaccine in newly diagnosed glioma. TCRdb's table, derived via immunoSEQ multiplex PCR, lists solely in-frame clones and lacks some. The sample has about 26,000 clones; 70% to 90% are singletons. This clone was detected only once. The antigen remains undetermined. The junction had 7 bases not matched to a gene; V was cut back by 0 bases and J by 4 bases. The CDR3 consists of 16 residues. CDR1 is SGDLS, CDR2 YYNGEE, per germline. Time point of the sample: week 35, safety follow-up. Doses of 300 ug of mutant IDH1 20-mer peptide were given with topical imiquimod.

The receptor comes from a young man with glioma. The chain uses TRBV9 and TRBJ2-1; 7 nucleotides match TRBD2. The sample consisted of PBMCs, taken from a glioma patient whose treatment included an IDH1 peptide vaccine. The CDR3 coding sequence is TGTGCCAGCAGCGTAGAGGGGACTATGGGGTACAATGAGCAGTTCTTC. Translated: CASSVEGTMGYNEQFF.